This TCR beta chain was observed in a study of molecular identifiers for immune sequencing clone quantification. General observations from the study: In CMV-specific effectors, clones above 20 copies held over 99% of molecules; naive, under 1%.

V was trimmed by 3 bases and J by 3 bases, leaving 7 bases between them. Germline V gene sequence: CDR1 SGDLS, CDR2 YYNGEE. The CDR3 sequence is 13 residues long. One entry per CDR3 protein, called by TCRdb with MiXCR from the PCR reads. The sample holds about 640,000 distinct CDR3 sequences, 15% to 20% seen once. This clonotype was recorded many times. Its cognate antigen is unknown. This receptor was identified in a human donor in good health. Some libraries in this study had Jurkat cell RNA spiked in. Source material: naive CD8+ T cells from blood, with Jurkat cell RNA spiked in. Specified subset: FACS-sorted CD8+CD4-CCR7+CD45RA+ naive T cells. V gene TRBV9 combines with J gene TRBJ1-5; D is unclear. The CDR3 region has the DNA TGTGCCAGCAGCGCCGGTAACAATCAGCCCCAGCATTTT. Translation gives CASSAGNNQPQHF.